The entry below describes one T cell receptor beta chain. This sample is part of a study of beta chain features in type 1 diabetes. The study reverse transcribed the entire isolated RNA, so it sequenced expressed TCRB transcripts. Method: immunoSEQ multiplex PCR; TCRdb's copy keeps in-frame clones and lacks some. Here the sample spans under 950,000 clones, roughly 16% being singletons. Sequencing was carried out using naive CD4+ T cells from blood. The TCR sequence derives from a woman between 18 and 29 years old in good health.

CDR3 residues: CASSSRTSLYNEQFF. The DNA of the CDR3 is TGTGCCAGCAGCTCTAGGACTAGCCTCTACAATGAGCAGTTCTTC. J is TRBJ2-1 and V is TRBV7-9, with 8 bases aligning to TRBD2. CDR1 SEHNR and CDR2 FQNEAQ come from the germline V gene (reference sequence). V lost 4 bases to trimming and J lost 3 bases; unmatched junction nucleotides: 5. CDR3 length: 15 amino acids.